The source of this TCR beta chain is a study of pediatric ulcerative colitis. In the study overall: Most patients had pancolitis, and two had left-sided colitis. Study-wide points: Blood-rectal clonal overlap within each person was significantly higher in ulcerative colitis patients than controls. In rectum, acute severe colitis had expanded clones and less diversity.

This clone was recorded a few times. The target antigen is unknown. The V segment lost 4 bases and the J segment 2 bases; nucleotides outside the gene matches: 7. The V gene's germline CDR1 is SGHRS and CDR2 YFSETQ. The CDR3 extends over 16 amino acids. Sequencing was performed with immunoSEQ multiplex PCR; in TCRdb, only in-frame clones are kept and a portion is missing. Here the sample spans 50,000 to 65,000 clones, roughly 90% being singletons. The source is a boy aged 5-17 years with severe ulcerative colitis. V gene TRBV5-1 combines with J gene TRBJ2-7; 12 positions match TRBD2. The sample consisted of blood. CDR3 amino acids: CASSRPRTSGTYEQYF. The CDR3, as DNA: TGCGCCAGCAGCCGACCCAGGACTAGCGGGACCTACGAGCAGTACTTC.